This record looks at one TCR beta chain sequence and its context. CDR3 length equals 14 residues. The germline V and J ends were trimmed by 4 bases and 4 bases, with 11 bases remaining between them. Looked up from germline, CDR1 is SNHLY and CDR2 is FYNNEI. Repertoires were generated with immunoSEQ multiplex PCR, while TCRdb's copy carries only in-frame clones and drops some. The sample carries roughly 79,000 clones, 95% recorded once. The sample comes from a study of technical replicates of blood from four donors. This TCR was recovered from a human donor in good health. This chain joins TRBV2 and TRBJ2-1; D perhaps matches TRBD2 (5 bases). Sequencing input: T cells isolated from PBMCs. CDR3 in amino acids: CASSATGIYNEQFF. As DNA, the CDR3 is TGTGCCAGCAGTGCCACGGGGATATACAATGAGCAGTTCTTC.